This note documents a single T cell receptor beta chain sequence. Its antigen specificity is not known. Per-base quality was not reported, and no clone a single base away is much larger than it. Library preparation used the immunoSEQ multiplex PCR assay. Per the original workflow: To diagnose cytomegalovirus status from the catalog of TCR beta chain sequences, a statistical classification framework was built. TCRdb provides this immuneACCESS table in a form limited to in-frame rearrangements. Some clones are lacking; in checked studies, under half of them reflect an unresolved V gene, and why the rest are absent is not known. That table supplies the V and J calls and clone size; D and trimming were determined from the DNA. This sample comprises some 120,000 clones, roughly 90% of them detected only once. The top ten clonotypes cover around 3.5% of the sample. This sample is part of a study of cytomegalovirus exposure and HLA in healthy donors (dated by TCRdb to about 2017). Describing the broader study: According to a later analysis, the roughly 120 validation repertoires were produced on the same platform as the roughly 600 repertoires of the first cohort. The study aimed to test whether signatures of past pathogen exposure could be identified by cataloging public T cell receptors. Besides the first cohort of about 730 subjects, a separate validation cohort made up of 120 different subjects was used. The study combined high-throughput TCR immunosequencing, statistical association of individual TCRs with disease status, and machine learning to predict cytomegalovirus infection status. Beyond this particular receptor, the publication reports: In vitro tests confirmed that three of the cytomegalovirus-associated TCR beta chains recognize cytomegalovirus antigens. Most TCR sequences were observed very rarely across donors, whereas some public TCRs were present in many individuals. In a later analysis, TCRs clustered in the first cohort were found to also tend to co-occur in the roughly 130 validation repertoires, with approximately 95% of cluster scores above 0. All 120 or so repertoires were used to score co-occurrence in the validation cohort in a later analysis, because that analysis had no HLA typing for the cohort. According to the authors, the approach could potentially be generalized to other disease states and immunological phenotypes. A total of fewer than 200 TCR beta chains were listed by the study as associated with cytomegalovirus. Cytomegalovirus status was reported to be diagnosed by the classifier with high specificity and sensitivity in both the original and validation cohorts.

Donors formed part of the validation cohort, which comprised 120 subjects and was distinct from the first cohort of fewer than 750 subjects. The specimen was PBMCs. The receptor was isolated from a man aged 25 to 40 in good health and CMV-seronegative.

The CDR3 reads as follows: CASSLSARTNEKLFF. The sequence in DNA is TGTGCCAGCTCACTCTCCGCCCGTACAAATGAAAAACTGTTTTTT. Recombination connected TRBV18 to TRBJ1-4, with the D segment identity uncertain. CDR1 and CDR2 (KGHSH, LQKENI) derive from the germline V gene. V is cut by 4 bases and J by 5 bases, and the space between the germline ends is 14 bases. Including cysteine and phenylalanine, the CDR3 has 15 amino acids. Only CDR3 DNA remains: 45 bases, in frame from the first base.